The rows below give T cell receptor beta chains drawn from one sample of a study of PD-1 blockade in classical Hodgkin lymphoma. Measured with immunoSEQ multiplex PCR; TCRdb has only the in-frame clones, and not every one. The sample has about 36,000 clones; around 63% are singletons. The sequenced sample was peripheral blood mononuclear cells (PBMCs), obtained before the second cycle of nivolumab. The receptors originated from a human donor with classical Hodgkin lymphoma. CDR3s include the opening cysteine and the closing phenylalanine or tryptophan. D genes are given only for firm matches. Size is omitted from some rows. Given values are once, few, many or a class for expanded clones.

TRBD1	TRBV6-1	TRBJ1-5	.	CASRPGGGGGQPQHF	TGTGCCAGCAGGCCGGGGGGAGGGGGCGGGCAGCCCCAGCATTTT
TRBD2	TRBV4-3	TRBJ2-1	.	CASSQDGTSYNEQFF	TGCGCCAGCAGCCAAGACGGGACTAGCTATAATGAGCAGTTCTTC
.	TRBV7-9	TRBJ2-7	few	CASSPTGAYEQYF	TGTGCCAGCAGCCCAACGGGAGCCTACGAGCAGTACTTC
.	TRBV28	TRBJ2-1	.	CASSSGDRGYLGQFF	TGTGCCAGCAGTTCAGGAGATAGGGGTTATCTCGGGCAGTTCTTC
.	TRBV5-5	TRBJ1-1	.	CASSLGGNTEAFF	TGTGCCAGCAGCTTGGGCGGGAACACTGAAGCTTTCTTT
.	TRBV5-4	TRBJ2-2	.	CASSLGLGGPVRTGELFF	TGTGCCAGCAGCTTGGGATTGGGGGGACCCGTAAGGACTGGGGAGCTGTTTTTT
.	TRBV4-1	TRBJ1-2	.	CASSQGQGANYGYTF	TGCGCCAGCAGCCAAGGTCAGGGAGCTAACTATGGCTACACCTTC
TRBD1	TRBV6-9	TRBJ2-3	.	CASSSGQGIADTQYF	TGTGCCAGCAGCTCCGGACAGGGGATAGCAGATACGCAGTATTTT
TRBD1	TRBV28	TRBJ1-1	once	CASSGGQGLPEAFF	TGTGCCAGCAGTGGGGGACAGGGACTTCCTGAAGCTTTCTTT
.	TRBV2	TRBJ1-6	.	CASSEESSYNSPLHF	TGTGCCAGCAGTGAAGAGAGCTCCTATAATTCACCCCTCCACTTT
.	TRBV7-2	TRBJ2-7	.	CASSLNRGLDYEQYF	TGTGCCAGCAGCCTTAACCGGGGATTGGACTACGAGCAGTACTTC